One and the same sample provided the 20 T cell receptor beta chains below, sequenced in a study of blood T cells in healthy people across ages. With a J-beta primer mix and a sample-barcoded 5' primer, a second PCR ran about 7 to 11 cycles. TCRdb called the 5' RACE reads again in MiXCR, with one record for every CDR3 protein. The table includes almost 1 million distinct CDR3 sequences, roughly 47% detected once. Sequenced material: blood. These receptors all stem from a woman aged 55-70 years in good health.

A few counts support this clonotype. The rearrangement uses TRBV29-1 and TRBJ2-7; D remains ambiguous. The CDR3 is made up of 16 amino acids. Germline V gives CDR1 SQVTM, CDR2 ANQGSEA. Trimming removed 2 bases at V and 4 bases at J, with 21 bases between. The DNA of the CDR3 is TGCAGCGTTGAATTTAGTCAAATCCCCCACGTATACGAGCAGTACTTC. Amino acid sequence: CSVEFSQIPHVYEQYF.

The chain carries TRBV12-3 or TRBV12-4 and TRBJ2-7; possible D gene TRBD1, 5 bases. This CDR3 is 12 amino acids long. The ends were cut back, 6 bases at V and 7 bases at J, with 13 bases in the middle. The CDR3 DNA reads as TGTGCCAGCAGCGGTTTGGGGCCTGAGCAGTACTTC. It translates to CASSGLGPEQYF.

CDR3 DNA sequence: TGTGCCAGCCTAGGGGAGGGAGTTATTTCTGGGGCCAACGTCCTGACTTTC. It codes for CASLGEGVISGANVLTF. The chain employs TRBV2 and TRBJ2-6, with 7 bases that match TRBD2. The J segment lost 1 base and the V segment lost 8 bases, leaving 11 bases of the junction unmatched. The CDR3 length is 17 residues. Germline CDR1 and CDR2: SNHLY and FYNNEI.

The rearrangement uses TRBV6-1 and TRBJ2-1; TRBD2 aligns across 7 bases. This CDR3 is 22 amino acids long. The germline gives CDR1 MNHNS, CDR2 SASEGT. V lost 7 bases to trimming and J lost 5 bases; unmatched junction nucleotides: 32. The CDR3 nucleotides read TGTGCCAGCACTACAACCAAAGCCGAGGGCCGAGAGGGCGGGAGAAGGAACAATGAGCAGTTCTTC. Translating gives CASTTTKAEGREGGRRNNEQFF.

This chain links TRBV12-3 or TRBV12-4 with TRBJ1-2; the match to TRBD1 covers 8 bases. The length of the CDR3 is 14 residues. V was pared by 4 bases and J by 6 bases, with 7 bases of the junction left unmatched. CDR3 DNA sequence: TGTGCCAGCAGTTCCCGGACAGGGCGGAATGGCTACACCTTC. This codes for CASSSRTGRNGYTF.

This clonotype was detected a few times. Here the CDR3 reads CASKITAEKLFF. The CDR3 DNA is TGTGCCAGCAAGATAACAGCAGAAAAACTGTTTTTT. V and J are TRBV2 and TRBJ1-4; D unclear. The germline CDR1 and CDR2 sequences are SNHLY and FYNNEI. The CDR3 sequence is 12 residues long. V gave up 7 bases and J gave up 8 bases, with 11 bases separating them.

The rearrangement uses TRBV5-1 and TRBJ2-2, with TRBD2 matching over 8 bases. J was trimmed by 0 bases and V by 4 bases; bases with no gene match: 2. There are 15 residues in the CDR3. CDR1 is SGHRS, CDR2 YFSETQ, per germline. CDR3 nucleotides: TGCGCCAGCAGCCATAGCGGGACGAACACCGGGGAGCTGTTTTTT. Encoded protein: CASSHSGTNTGELFF.

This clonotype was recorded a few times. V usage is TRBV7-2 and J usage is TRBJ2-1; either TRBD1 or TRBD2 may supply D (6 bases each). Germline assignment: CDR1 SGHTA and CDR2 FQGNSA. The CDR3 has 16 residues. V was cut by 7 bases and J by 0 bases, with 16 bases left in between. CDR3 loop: CASTSRGASSYNEQFF. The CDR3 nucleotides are TGTGCCAGCACCTCTAGGGGGGCGAGCTCCTACAATGAGCAGTTCTTC.

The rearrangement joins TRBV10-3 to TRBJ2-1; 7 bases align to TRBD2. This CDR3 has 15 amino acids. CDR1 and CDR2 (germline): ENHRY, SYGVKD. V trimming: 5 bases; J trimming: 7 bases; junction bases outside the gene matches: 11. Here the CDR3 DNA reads TGTGCCATCAGTACCCCGGGGGGAGGTGTAAATGAGCAGTTCTTC. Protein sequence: CAISTPGGGVNEQFF.

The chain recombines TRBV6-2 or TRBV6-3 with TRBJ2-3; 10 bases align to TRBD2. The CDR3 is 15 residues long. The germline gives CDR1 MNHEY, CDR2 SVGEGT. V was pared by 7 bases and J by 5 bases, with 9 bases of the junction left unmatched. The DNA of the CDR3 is TGTGCCAGCACCTTAGCGGGAGGTCCCCTAGATACGCAGTATTTT. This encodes CASTLAGGPLDTQYF.

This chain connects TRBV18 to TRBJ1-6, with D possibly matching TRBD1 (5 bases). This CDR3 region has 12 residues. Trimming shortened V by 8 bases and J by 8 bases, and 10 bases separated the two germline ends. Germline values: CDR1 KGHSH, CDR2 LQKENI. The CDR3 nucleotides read TGTGCCAGCCGCGCAGGGCATTCACCCCTCCACTTT. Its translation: CASRAGHSPLHF.

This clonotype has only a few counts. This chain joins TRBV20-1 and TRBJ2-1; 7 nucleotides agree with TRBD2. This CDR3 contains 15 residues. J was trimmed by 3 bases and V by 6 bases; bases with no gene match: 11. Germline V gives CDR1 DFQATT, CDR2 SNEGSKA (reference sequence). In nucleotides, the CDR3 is TGCAGTGCAGCGGGACTCCTCGAACTCTACAATGAGCAGTTCTTC. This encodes CSAAGLLELYNEQFF.

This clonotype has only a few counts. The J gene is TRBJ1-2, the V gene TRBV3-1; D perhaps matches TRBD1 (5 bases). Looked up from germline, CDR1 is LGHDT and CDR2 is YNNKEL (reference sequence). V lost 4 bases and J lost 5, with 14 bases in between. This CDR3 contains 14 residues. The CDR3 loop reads CASSPTGEGYGYTF. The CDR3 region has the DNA TGTGCCAGCAGCCCAACGGGGGAGGGGTATGGCTACACCTTC.

In DNA, the CDR3 is TGCAGTGCTAGATCGACCAGGAGCAATCAGCCCCAGCATTTT. Its translation: CSARSTRSNQPQHF. The J gene is TRBJ1-5, the V gene TRBV20-1; the D is unclear. The germline gives CDR1 DFQATT, CDR2 SNEGSKA (reference sequence). The V end was cut by 2 bases, the J end by 1 base, with 9 bases between. There are 14 residues in the CDR3.

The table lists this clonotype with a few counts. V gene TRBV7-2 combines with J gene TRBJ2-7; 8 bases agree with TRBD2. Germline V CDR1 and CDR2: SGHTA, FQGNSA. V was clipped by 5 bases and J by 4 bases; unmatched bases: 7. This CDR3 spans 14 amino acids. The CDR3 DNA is TGTGCCAGCAGCCCGATCGGGGGGGTTTACGAGCAGTACTTC. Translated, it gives CASSPIGGVYEQYF.

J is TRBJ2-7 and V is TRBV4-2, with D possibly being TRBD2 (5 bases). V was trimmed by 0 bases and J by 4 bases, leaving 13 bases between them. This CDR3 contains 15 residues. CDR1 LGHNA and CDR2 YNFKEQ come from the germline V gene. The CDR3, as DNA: TGTGCCAGCAGCCAAGACTGGGCTAGCAGTTACGAGCAGTACTTC. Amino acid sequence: CASSQDWASSYEQYF.

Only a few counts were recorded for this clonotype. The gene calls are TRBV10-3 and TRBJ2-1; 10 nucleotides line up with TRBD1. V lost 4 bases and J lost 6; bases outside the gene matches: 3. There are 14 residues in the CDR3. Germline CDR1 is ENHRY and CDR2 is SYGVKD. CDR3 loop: CAISVGTGVNEQFF. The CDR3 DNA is TGTGCCATCAGTGTCGGGACAGGGGTCAATGAGCAGTTCTTC.

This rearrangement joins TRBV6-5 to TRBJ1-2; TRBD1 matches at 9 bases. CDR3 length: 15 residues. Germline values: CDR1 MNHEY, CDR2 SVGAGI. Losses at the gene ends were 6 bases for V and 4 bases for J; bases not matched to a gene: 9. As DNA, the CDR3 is TGTGCCAGCAGGCGGGACAGGGAGCCGACCTATGGCTACACCTTC. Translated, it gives CASRRDREPTYGYTF.

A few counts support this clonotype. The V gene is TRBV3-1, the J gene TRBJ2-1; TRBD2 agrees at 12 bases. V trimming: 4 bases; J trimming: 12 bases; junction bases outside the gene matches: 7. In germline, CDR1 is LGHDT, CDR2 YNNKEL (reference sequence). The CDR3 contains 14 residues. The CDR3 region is CASSPRLAGDGQFF. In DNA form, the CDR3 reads TGTGCCAGCAGCCCCCGACTAGCGGGAGATGGGCAGTTCTTC.

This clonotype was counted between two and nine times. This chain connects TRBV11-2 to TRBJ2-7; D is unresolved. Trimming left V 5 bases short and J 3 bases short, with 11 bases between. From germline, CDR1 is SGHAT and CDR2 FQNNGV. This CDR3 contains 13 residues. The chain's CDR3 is CASSPWSGYEQYF. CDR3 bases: TGTGCCAGCAGCCCTTGGAGTGGCTACGAGCAGTACTTC.